The next 12 T cell receptor beta chains were all read from a single sample in a study of cytotoxic CD8 clonotypes in ibrutinib-treated CLL. This table comes from immunoSEQ multiplex PCR, and its TCRdb copy is limited to in-frame clones, with some not included. Of 270,000 or so clones listed, approximately 76% are singletons. The source material was PBMCs, sampled at disease progression, from a patient treated with ibrutinib. The receptor set was obtained from a human donor with chronic lymphocytic leukemia.

J is TRBJ1-2 and V is TRBV25-1, with D uncertain. The CDR3 has 12 amino acids. V gave up 1 base and J gave up 7 bases, with 7 bases separating them. The germline V gene has CDR1 MGHDK and CDR2 SYGVNS. The CDR3 here is CASSESRTGYTF. The CDR3 coding sequence is TGTGCCAGCAGTGAATCCCGGACTGGCTACACCTTC.

The rearrangement links TRBV4-3 to TRBJ2-2; TRBD2 agrees at 11 bases. Germline V gene data show CDR1 as LGHNA and CDR2 as YSLEER. After removal of 1 base from V and 4 bases from J, the junction contained 2 bases not matched to a gene. This CDR3 region has 16 residues. The CDR3 DNA follows: TGCGCCAGCAGCCAAGTAGCGGGAGGGACCACCGGGGAGCTGTTTTTT. Protein: CASSQVAGGTTGELFF.

This clone appeared a single time. Other DNA variants within this sample encode the same CDR3. The rearrangement links TRBV6-5 to TRBJ1-4; D uncertain. The CDR3 runs 14 residues. V was pared by 6 bases and J by 4 bases, with 12 bases between. Germline V gene data show CDR1 as MNHEY and CDR2 as SVGAGI. The CDR3 bases are TGTGCCAGCAGACCCAGGCGCCTTAATGAAAAACTGTTTTTT. Translating it yields CASRPRRLNEKLFF.

The CDR3 DNA sequence: TGTGCCAGCAGACGACAGGGGATGGGGGACATTCAGTACTTC. Amino acids: CASRRQGMGDIQYF. The chain is built from TRBV2 and TRBJ2-4; TRBD1 matches 8 bases. Germline V CDR1 and CDR2: SNHLY, FYNNEI. The ends lost 6 bases at V and 8 bases at J; junction bases unmatched: 9. The CDR3 runs to 14 residues.

This chain joins TRBV5-1 and TRBJ2-5, with 7 positions matching TRBD1. The CDR3 covers 14 residues. V shed 4 bases, J shed 1 base, and the junction held 4 bases outside the gene matches. Germline V CDR1 and CDR2: SGHRS, YFSETQ. The DNA of the CDR3 is TGCGCCAGCAGCCCGGGACAGTTCCAAGAGACCCAGTACTTC. Translating it yields CASSPGQFQETQYF.

J is TRBJ2-5 and V is TRBV7-2, with D possibly matching TRBD1 (6 bases). This CDR3 is built from 13 residues. Germline lookup yields CDR1 SGHTA and CDR2 FQGNSA. Between the trimmed V and J ends, which lost 5 bases and 5 bases, there was a span of 12 bases. The CDR3, as DNA: TGTGCCAGCAGCCGCCTTAGGGGGGAGACCCAGTACTTC. Protein sequence: CASSRLRGETQYF.

The chain employs TRBV7-9 and TRBJ2-5; no firm D call. Germline V lookup: CDR1 SEHNR, CDR2 FQNEAQ (reference sequence). There are 15 residues in the CDR3. The ends were cut back, 5 bases at V and 3 bases at J, with 16 bases in the middle. The CDR3 nucleotides are TGTGCCAGCAGCAGCCCCGGGCCCAGAAAAGAGACCCAGTACTTC. This encodes CASSSPGPRKETQYF.

The chain is built from TRBV7-3 and TRBJ2-3, with D tentatively TRBD2 (5 bases). The CDR3 totals 14 residues. The V gene lost 6 bases and the J gene lost 6 bases, with 16 bases spanning the gap. Germline CDR1 reads SGHTA; CDR2 reads FQGTGA. The CDR3 sequence: CASSPGLGGDTQYF. In nucleotides, the CDR3 is TGTGCCAGCAGTCCCGGACTTGGTGGTGATACGCAGTATTTT.

CDR3 coding DNA: TGTGCCAGCAGCTTAGAAGGGTTTTCCCCAGGAGGTGAAAAACTGTTTTTT. Amino acids: CASSLEGFSPGGEKLFF. This sequence joins TRBV7-9 and TRBJ1-4; D gene ambiguous. The CDR3 contains 17 residues. CDR1 and CDR2 from the germline V gene are SEHNR and FQNEAQ (reference sequence). The V and J ends lost 1 base and 7 bases respectively, with 19 bases between them.

In its sample, this clone was seen a few times. The chain carries TRBV7-3 and TRBJ2-4; D is ambiguous. CDR1 and CDR2 from the germline V gene are SGHTA and FQGTGA. V was clipped by 5 bases and J by 0 bases, with 5 bases between them. There are 13 residues in the CDR3. CDR3 in amino acids: CASSPLAKNIQYF. Written as DNA, the CDR3 is TGTGCCAGCAGCCCCTTAGCCAAAAACATTCAGTACTTC.

This sequence joins TRBV5-1 and TRBJ1-1; D is uncertain. This CDR3 region has 12 residues. Trimming removed 5 bases from V and 4 bases from J, with 9 bases in between. Germline V gene sequence: CDR1 SGHRS, CDR2 YFSETQ. The CDR3 is CASSVAGTEAFF. CDR3 bases: TGCGCCAGCAGTGTGGCTGGCACTGAAGCTTTCTTT.

The rearrangement uses TRBV7-6 and TRBJ1-1; no firm D call. Germline CDR1 and CDR2: SGHVS and FNYEAQ. The CDR3 is 15 residues long. With 5 bases removed from V and 2 bases from J, the gap between germline ends came to 15 bases. The CDR3 DNA reads TGTGCCAGCAGCCCGGAGCAGGTGGCTAACACTGAAGCTTTCTTT. Translating it yields CASSPEQVANTEAFF.